The clone carrying this TCR beta chain was detected ten times or more. Its antigen remains unidentified. TCR beta libraries were made by quantitative 5'-RACE with molecular barcodes. MiXCR, applied by TCRdb to the 5' RACE reads, yields one record per CDR3 protein. The table includes some 37,000 distinct CDR3 sequences, around an eighth detected once. The sample belongs to a study of CD8 T cells in ankylosing spondylitis. Study results and limitations: Past studies reported some motif variants in reactive arthritis synovial fluid and blood. It was reported that disease-linked clones were significantly enriched in matched ankylosing spondylitis synovial fluid. Ankylosing spondylitis blood appeared to be characterized by a TCR beta motif of several highly homologous variants.

V dropped 4 bases and J dropped 4; count of bases not matched to a gene: 12. This CDR3 contains 17 residues. The sequence was collected from a male donor with ankylosing spondylitis. The sample was synovial fluid, either unsorted or a sorted T cell fraction (not recorded which). The chain combines TRBV12-3 or TRBV12-4 with TRBJ2-1; TRBD1 agrees at 8 bases. In DNA, the CDR3 is TGTGCCAGCAGTTCCTACGTAGACAGGGGATTATACAATGAGCAGTTCTTC. Residues: CASSSYVDRGLYNEQFF.